These 16 T cell receptor beta chains originate from one sample sequenced in a study of blood T cell repertoires in COVID-19. Sequencing used immunoSEQ multiplex PCR; TCRdb keeps in-frame clones, though not all of them. The sample records more than 75,000 clones, 84% being singletons. Sequencing was performed on peripheral blood. Every receptor here comes from a human donor in a cohort sampled during active COVID-19.

This chain uses TRBV5-1 with TRBJ2-7, with D maybe TRBD2 (5 bases). V lost 0 bases, J lost 3 bases, and 7 bases lay in between. The CDR3 has 13 amino acids. CDR1 and CDR2 (germline): SGHRS, YFSETQ. The CDR3, as DNA: TGCGCCAGCAGCTTGGAGCGGAGCTACGAGCAGTACTTC. Protein: CASSLERSYEQYF.

The CDR3 sequence: CASSLGASGGAYNEQFF. The CDR3 DNA sequence: TGTGCCAGCAGTTTAGGGGCTAGCGGGGGGGCCTACAATGAGCAGTTCTTC. The rearrangement uses TRBV27 and TRBJ2-1; 12 nucleotides line up with TRBD2. Germline V CDR1 and CDR2: MNHEY, SMNVEV (reference sequence). This CDR3 is 17 amino acids long. The trim removed 2 bases at V and 2 bases at J, leaving 4 bases unmatched.

The chain is built from TRBV27 and TRBJ2-7; 11 bases align to TRBD2. This CDR3 has 15 residues. Losses at the gene ends were 5 bases for V and 0 bases for J; bases not matched to a gene: 3. The germline gives CDR1 MNHEY, CDR2 SMNVEV (reference sequence). The CDR3 loop reads CASSPLAGASYEQYF. For the CDR3, the DNA is TGTGCCAGCAGTCCACTAGCGGGGGCCTCCTACGAGCAGTACTTC.

The gene calls are TRBV6-5 and TRBJ2-4, with TRBD2 matching over 12 bases. V was clipped by 5 bases and J by 8 bases; unmatched bases: 7. There are 15 residues in the CDR3. CDR1 is MNHEY, CDR2 SVGAGI, per germline. The CDR3 loop reads CASSKTSGSGYIQYF. The CDR3, as DNA: TGTGCCAGCAGTAAGACTAGCGGGAGTGGTTACATTCAGTACTTC.

This sequence joins TRBV5-1 and TRBJ1-1; a possible D gene is TRBD1 (5 bases). V gave up 1 base and J gave up 3 bases, with 13 bases separating them. The CDR3 totals 15 residues. Per the germline V gene, CDR1 is SGHRS and CDR2 is YFSETQ. The CDR3 loop is CASSLKGFGDTEAFF. The CDR3 DNA follows: TGCGCCAGCAGCTTGAAGGGGTTTGGTGACACTGAAGCTTTCTTT. Using reference TRBV5-1 and TRBJ1-1 for the parts outside the CDR3, the full variable domain is KAGVTQTPRYLIKTRGQQVTLSCSPISGHRSVSWYQQTPGQGLQFLFEYFSETQRNKGNFPGRFSGRQFSNSRSEMNVSTLELGDSALYLCASSLKGFGDTEAFFGQGTRLTVV.

The chain is built from TRBV15 and TRBJ1-2; tentatively, D is TRBD1 (6 bases). Germline CDR1 LNHNV, CDR2 YYDKDF (reference sequence). This CDR3 spans 15 amino acids. The V and J ends lost 1 base and 4 bases respectively, with 13 bases between them. CDR3 DNA: TGTGCCACCAGCAGAGGAGGGGGAGGGATCTATGGCTACACCTTC. This translates into CATSRGGGGIYGYTF.

The CDR3 coding sequence is TGTGCCAGCAGCTTAGTGGCAGGGAACACTGAAGCTTTCTTT. Translation: CASSLVAGNTEAFF. The chain combines TRBV7-2 with TRBJ1-1, with D hard to call. The germline gives CDR1 SGHTA, CDR2 FQGNSA. The CDR3 is 14 amino acids. The V end lost 1 base, the J end lost 1 base, and 7 bases lay between the germline ends.

V gene TRBV23-1 combines with J gene TRBJ2-7, with TRBD1 matching over 9 bases. TRBV23-1 is an ORF for which the function is uncertain. The trim removed 0 bases at V and 1 base at J, leaving 16 bases unmatched. The CDR3 has 20 residues. CDR3 in amino acids: CASSQSIAPPTGGTSYEQYF. CDR3 bases: TGCGCCAGCAGTCAATCGATAGCCCCTCCGACAGGGGGGACTTCCTACGAGCAGTACTTC.

The genes are TRBV5-1 and TRBJ2-1; 7 bases fit TRBD2. The CDR3 length is 15 residues. The trim removed 0 bases at V and 4 bases at J, leaving 4 bases unmatched. Germline assignment: CDR1 SGHRS and CDR2 YFSETQ. In nucleotides, the CDR3 is TGCGCCAGCAGCTTGGAGACTAGCAGATACAATGAGCAGTTCTTC. Translated, it gives CASSLETSRYNEQFF.

The rearrangement joins TRBV7-2 to TRBJ2-3; TRBD2 matches 9 bases. With 5 bases clipped from V and 5 bases from J, the junction kept 8 bases outside the gene matches. Germline V gene data show CDR1 as SGHTA and CDR2 as FQGNSA. This CDR3 has 15 residues. The CDR3 here is CASSPRAGGRDTQYF. In DNA, the CDR3 is TGTGCCAGCAGCCCTCGAGCGGGAGGAAGAGATACGCAGTATTTT.

This chain connects TRBV2 to TRBJ2-7; TRBD2 matches 7 bases. Germline V CDR1 and CDR2: SNHLY, FYNNEI. The V gene end was trimmed by 5 bases and the J gene end by 6 bases; junction bases not matched to a gene: 10. The CDR3 sequence is 14 residues long. The CDR3 DNA reads as TGTGCCAGCAGTAGGTGGAGCGGGGAAGGCGAGCAGTACTTC. It translates to CASSRWSGEGEQYF.

The chain couples TRBV5-1 to TRBJ2-1; 7 bases agree with TRBD1. V trimming: 3 bases; J trimming: 5 bases; junction bases outside the gene matches: 11. The V gene's germline CDR1 is SGHRS and CDR2 YFSETQ. The CDR3 covers 16 residues. The CDR3 bases are TGCGCCAGCAGCTACTTTCAGGGGGAAATCGACAATGAGCAGTTCTTC. It translates to CASSYFQGEIDNEQFF.

V usage is TRBV5-4 and J usage is TRBJ2-5; TRBD2 agrees at 14 bases. J was trimmed by 4 bases and V by 4 bases; bases with no gene match: 3. CDR1 is SGHNT, CDR2 YYREEE, per germline (reference sequence). This CDR3 spans 15 amino acids. CDR3 amino acids: CASSRGLAGGETQYF. DNA of the CDR3: TGTGCCAGCAGCCGTGGACTAGCGGGGGGAGAGACCCAGTACTTC.

The rearrangement joins TRBV7-7 to TRBJ2-5; 8 nucleotides agree with TRBD2. Trimming removed 5 bases from V and 4 bases from J; junction bases left unmatched: 9. Per the germline V gene, CDR1 is SSHAT and CDR2 is FNYEAQ (reference sequence). The CDR3 contains 15 residues. As DNA, the CDR3 is TGTGCCAGCAGCCCAACCGGGACTAGGGGAGAGACCCAGTACTTC. The encoded protein is CASSPTGTRGETQYF.

The chain links TRBV11-2 to TRBJ2-7, with 9 bases fitting TRBD2. Germline lookup yields CDR1 SGHAT and CDR2 FQNNGV. Losses at the gene ends were 5 bases for V and 7 bases for J; bases not matched to a gene: 12. The CDR3 totals 15 residues. The DNA of the CDR3 is TGTGCCAGCAGCCCACTCGGTAGCGGGAGTGATGAGCAGTACTTC. Its protein product is CASSPLGSGSDEQYF.

The genes are TRBV28 and TRBJ1-2; 7 bases map to TRBD1. This CDR3 has 15 residues. Germline V gene lookup returns CDR1 MDHEN and CDR2 SYDVKM. The V and J ends lost 6 bases and 7 bases, in that order; junction bases with no gene match: 14. CDR3 sequence reads: CASSPPAGQLGGYTF. Written as DNA, the CDR3 is TGTGCCAGCAGCCCCCCGGCGGGACAGCTCGGTGGCTACACCTTC.